This record concerns one T cell receptor (beta chain) sequence. Its antigen is unknown. TCR beta CDR3 sequences were amplified from RNA transcripts. Using the HTBI primer set, a first-round RT-PCR was run on the TCR CDR3. TCRdb reanalysed the multiplex PCR reads using MiXCR and keeps one entry per CDR3 protein. The table has around 530,000 distinct CDR3 sequences, approximately 17% seen once. At least 3 on the Clinical Activity Score was recorded for ophthalmopathy patients, who also had NOSPECS grade at least 4 and duration under 3 months. Thyroid ultrasound, orbital computed tomography, clinical symptoms, and serum thyroxine and TRAb underpinned diagnoses. The entry originates in a study of T cells in Graves' hyperthyroidism and ophthalmopathy. The overall study: Pretreatment peripheral blood was obtained at initial diagnosis. Study results and caveats: Most thyroid-expanded clonotypes above 0.001 were also found in blood.

V lost 2 bases and J 4 bases, leaving 14 bases between the germline ends. The CDR3 totals 16 residues. The germline V gene encodes CDR1 KGHDR and CDR2 SFDVKD. The chain uses TRBV24-1 and TRBJ1-5; tentatively, D is TRBD1 (5 bases). Sample: blood. The sequence derives from a woman under 30 with Graves' ophthalmopathy. DNA of the CDR3: TGTGCCACCAGTGATTCTGGTAAGACAGTAAATCAGCCCCAGCATTTT. Translation: CATSDSGKTVNQPQHF.